The 18 T cell receptor beta chains below were found in one sample sequenced in a study of blood T cells in healthy people across ages. Together with a sample-barcoded 5' primer, a J-beta primer mix was included in a second PCR lasting roughly 6 to 12 cycles. TCRdb reanalysed the 5' RACE reads using MiXCR and keeps one entry per CDR3 protein. The sample includes 1,500,000 or so distinct CDR3 sequences, roughly two fifths of them seen just once. The sequenced material came from blood. These receptors all stem from a woman under 30 in good health.

In regard to this clonotype: This could be a read error, since a much larger clone is one nucleotide away. The chain has TRBV20-1 and TRBJ2-1, with TRBD2 matching 11 bases. V dropped 3 bases and J dropped 4; count of bases not matched to a gene: 5. CDR3 size: 15 residues. Germline CDR1 DFQATT, CDR2 SNEGSKA (reference sequence). The CDR3 loop reads CSARLTSGAYNEQFF. CDR3 coding DNA: TGCAGTGCTAGGCTGACTAGCGGGGCATACAATGAGCAGTTCTTC.

This clonotype was detected only a few times. This chain joins TRBV4-1 and TRBJ2-2, with TRBD1 matching 7 bases. The germline CDR1 and CDR2 sequences are MGHRA and YSYEKL. With V trimmed by 2 bases and J by 9 bases, 0 bases remained unmatched. This CDR3 spans 12 amino acids. The CDR3 coding sequence is TGCGCCAGCAGCCAAAGGGGGCGGGAGCTGTTTTTT. Translating gives CASSQRGRELFF.

The J gene is TRBJ1-6, the V gene TRBV12-3 or TRBV12-4; D uncertain. The CDR3 spans 13 residues. The V and J ends lost 5 bases and 8 bases respectively, with 10 bases between them. CDR3 amino acids: CASSVGGDSPLHF. The CDR3 DNA is TGTGCCAGCAGTGTTGGCGGGGATTCACCCCTCCACTTT.

This clonotype showed up just a few times. The genes are TRBV29-1 and TRBJ2-5; perhaps D is TRBD1 or TRBD2 (5 bases each). Germline CDR1 and CDR2: SQVTM and ANQGSEA. There are 11 residues in the CDR3. The V and J ends lost 4 bases and 11 bases respectively, with 14 bases between them. This CDR3 is CSVGSLGEQYF. CDR3 DNA: TGCAGCGTTGGCTCCCTGGGGGAGCAGTACTTC.

This clonotype came up a few times. The CDR3 DNA sequence: TGTGCCAGCAGCGTAGACGCCAGTAACTATGGCTACACCTTC. Translation gives CASSVDASNYGYTF. This chain connects TRBV9 to TRBJ1-2; D ambiguous. CDR1 and CDR2 (germline): SGDLS, YYNGEE. The CDR3 runs to 14 residues. Trimming pared 0 bases from V and 1 base from J, leaving 7 bases between.

V gene TRBV11-2 combines with J gene TRBJ2-5; D is unclear. The CDR3 runs 16 residues. CDR1 is SGHAT and CDR2 is FQNNGV in the germline V gene. V was shortened by 3 bases and J by 4 bases, with 18 bases between the two germline ends. The CDR3 loop reads CASSFFGAKPTETQYF. DNA of the CDR3: TGTGCCAGCAGCTTTTTTGGCGCGAAACCTACAGAGACCCAGTACTTC.

This chain connects TRBV6-6 to TRBJ1-1; 7 nucleotides line up with TRBD1. Losses at the gene ends were 6 bases for V and 6 bases for J; bases not matched to a gene: 10. This CDR3 spans 14 amino acids. Germline CDR1 reads MNHNY; CDR2 reads SVGAGI (reference sequence). DNA for the CDR3: TGTGCCAGCAGCCCCGAGACAGGGAGCTCTGAAGCTTTCTTT. Translated: CASSPETGSSEAFF.

This clonotype was found a few times. The chain combines TRBV4-3 with TRBJ1-4; 7 nucleotides match TRBD1. The CDR3 extends over 16 amino acids. J lost 5 bases, V lost 5 bases, and 11 bases had no gene match. The germline gives CDR1 LGHNA, CDR2 YSLEER. As DNA, the CDR3 is TGCGCCAGCAGCGCAGCACACAGGGGTGGAAATGAAAAACTGTTTTTT. This codes for CASSAAHRGGNEKLFF.

Only a few counts were recorded for this clonotype. The rearrangement links TRBV19 to TRBJ1-1; D call uncertain. The V gene lost 3 bases and the J gene lost 1 base, with 9 bases spanning the gap. The CDR3 covers 14 residues. Germline CDR1 and CDR2: LNHDA and SQIVND (reference sequence). The CDR3 DNA reads TGTGCCAGTAGTATCCCCAGGCGGAACACTGAAGCTTTCTTT. It encodes CASSIPRRNTEAFF. The full variable domain, in which reference TRBV19 and TRBJ1-1 provide the parts outside the CDR3, is DGGITQSPKYLFRKEGQNVTLSCEQNLNHDAMYWYRQDPGQGLRLIYYSQIVNDFQKGDIAEGYSVSREKKESFPLTVTSAQKNPTAFYLCASSIPRRNTEAFFGQGTRLTVV.

This clonotype was seen a handful of times. The rearrangement uses TRBV20-1 and TRBJ2-1, with 11 positions matching TRBD2. The CDR3 runs to 14 residues. Germline-derived CDR1 and CDR2 are DFQATT and SNEGSKA (reference sequence). V lost 6 bases and J lost 7; bases outside the gene matches: 8. The CDR3 spells CSAQLAGVWNEQFF. DNA of the CDR3: TGCAGTGCGCAACTAGCGGGAGTCTGGAATGAGCAGTTCTTC.

This clonotype was detected many times. This chain links TRBV7-2 with TRBJ2-1, with 14 bases lining up with TRBD2. The J segment lost 13 bases and the V segment lost 6 bases, leaving 11 bases of the junction unmatched. The CDR3 consists of 15 residues. Germline CDR1 reads SGHTA; CDR2 reads FQGNSA. CDR3 sequence (DNA): TGTGCCAGCAGTCCCCCTGGACTAGCGGGAGGCGGACAGTTCTTC. Translated, it gives CASSPPGLAGGGQFF.

The chain uses TRBV7-9 and TRBJ2-1; 11 nucleotides agree with TRBD2. The DNA end favors TRBJ2-7, so the J call may be wrong. The CDR3 length is 18 residues. Germline V lookup: CDR1 SEHNR, CDR2 FQNEAQ (reference sequence). CDR3 protein: CASNPPGLAVSSYNEQYF. The CDR3 nucleotides are TGTGCCAGCAACCCCCCGGGACTAGCGGTGAGCTCCTACAATGAGCAGTACTTC.

There are many counts of this clonotype. The J gene is TRBJ2-3, the V gene TRBV5-6, with D tentatively TRBD2 (6 bases). CDR3 size: 18 residues. V was clipped by 1 base and J by 1 base, with 19 bases between them. Germline CDR1 SGHDT, CDR2 YYEEEE. CDR3 sequence: CASSLSGVLGVRTDTQYF. In nucleotides, the CDR3 is TGTGCCAGCAGCTTGTCGGGGGTATTGGGTGTTCGCACAGATACGCAGTATTTT.

This clonotype appeared a few times. This chain uses TRBV7-2 with TRBJ2-1, with TRBD2 as a possible D gene (5 bases). The J call is doubtful: the DNA matches TRBJ2-7 better. CDR3 length equals 15 residues. CDR1 SGHTA and CDR2 FQGNSA come from the germline V gene. The chain's CDR3 is CASSLVPDFYNEQYF. The CDR3, as DNA: TGTGCCAGCAGCTTAGTTCCGGACTTCTACAATGAGCAGTACTTC.

In its sample, this clonotype was seen a few times. This chain links TRBV10-3 with TRBJ2-1; TRBD2 might be the D (6 bases). The CDR3 has 15 residues. With 3 bases removed from V and 8 bases from J, the gap between germline ends came to 17 bases. Germline-derived CDR1 and CDR2 are ENHRY and SYGVKD. CDR3 sequence: CAISDWREASDEQFF. As DNA, the CDR3 is TGTGCCATCAGTGATTGGAGGGAGGCTAGCGATGAGCAGTTCTTC.

J is TRBJ2-2 and V is TRBV20-1; 14 bases agree with TRBD2. Trimming removed 7 bases from V and 5 bases from J; junction bases left unmatched: 3. CDR1 is DFQATT and CDR2 is SNEGSKA in the germline V gene (reference sequence). The CDR3 is 14 residues long. As DNA, the CDR3 is TGCAGTGGGACTAGCGGGGGGTATACCGGGGAGCTGTTTTTT. The encoded protein is CSGTSGGYTGELFF.

In its sample, this clonotype was seen a few times. This rearrangement joins TRBV6-5 to TRBJ2-5; D gene unclear. Trimming pared 2 bases from V and 2 bases from J, leaving 9 bases between. The CDR3 runs 14 residues. Germline loops: CDR1 MNHEY, CDR2 SVGAGI. The CDR3, as DNA: TGTGCCAGCAGTTACGGACGGAAACAAGAGACCCAGTACTTC. This sequence encodes CASSYGRKQETQYF.

The rearrangement links TRBV12-3 or TRBV12-4 to TRBJ2-3, with D maybe TRBD2 (5 bases). The CDR3 is 13 residues long. V was cut by 7 bases and J by 4 bases, with 12 bases left in between. In nucleotides, the CDR3 is TGTGCCAGCACAACAGTGGGAGCAGATACGCAGTATTTT. This encodes CASTTVGADTQYF.